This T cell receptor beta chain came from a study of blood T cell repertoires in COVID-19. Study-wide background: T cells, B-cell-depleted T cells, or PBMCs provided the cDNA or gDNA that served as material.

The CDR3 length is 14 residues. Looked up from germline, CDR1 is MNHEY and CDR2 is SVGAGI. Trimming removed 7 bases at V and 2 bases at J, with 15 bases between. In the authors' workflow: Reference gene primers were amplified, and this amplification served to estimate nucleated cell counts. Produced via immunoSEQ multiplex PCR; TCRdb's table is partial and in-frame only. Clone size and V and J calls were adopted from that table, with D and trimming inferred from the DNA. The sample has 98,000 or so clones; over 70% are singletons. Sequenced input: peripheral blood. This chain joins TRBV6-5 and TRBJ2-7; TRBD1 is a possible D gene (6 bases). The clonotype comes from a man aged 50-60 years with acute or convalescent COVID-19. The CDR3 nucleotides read TGTGCCAGCACTCGAGGACAGCCTCCCTACGAGCAGTACTTC. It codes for CASTRGQPPYEQYF.